This is a list of T cell receptor beta chains from one sample in a study of blood T cell repertoires in COVID-19. The repertoire was sequenced with immunoSEQ multiplex PCR; TCRdb's copy has only in-frame clones and lacks some. The sample has about 88,000 clones, roughly 90% seen once. Sequencing input: peripheral blood. The receptors derive from a man aged 55 to 69 with acute or convalescent COVID-19. Both conserved end residues are part of each CDR3. Fields, in order: J gene, clone size, D gene, V gene, CDR3 length, CDR3 DNA, CDR3 protein. A D gene is named only where the DNA matches it firmly. The size field is filled for only some rows; it gives once, few, many or a size class.

j_call: TRBJ1-3
clone_size: NA
d_call: NA
v_call: TRBV5-1
cdr3_length: 17
cdr3_nt: TGCGCCAGCAGCTTGGGGGTCGGTGCGGGGGCCGGAAACACCATATATTTT
cdr3_aa: CASSLGVGAGAGNTIYF

j_call: TRBJ1-3
clone_size: NA
d_call: NA
v_call: TRBV2
cdr3_length: 13
cdr3_nt: TGTGCCAGCAGTGTGGGGCACGGAAACACCATATATTTT
cdr3_aa: CASSVGHGNTIYF

j_call: TRBJ1-3
clone_size: NA
d_call: NA
v_call: TRBV2
cdr3_length: 16
cdr3_nt: TGTGCCAGCAGTGAAAGGAGGGCCAGCTCTGGAAACACCATATATTTT
cdr3_aa: CASSERRASSGNTIYF

j_call: TRBJ1-2
clone_size: NA
d_call: TRBD1
v_call: TRBV4-2
cdr3_length: 15
cdr3_nt: TGTGCCAGCAGCCCCTCGTCGGGACAGGGAAACGGGAACACCTTC
cdr3_aa: CASSPSSGQGNGNTF

j_call: TRBJ2-1
clone_size: once
d_call: NA
v_call: TRBV11-2
cdr3_length: 13
cdr3_nt: TGTGCCAGCAGCGGAGGGAGCCCCAATGAGCAGTTCTTC
cdr3_aa: CASSGGSPNEQFF

j_call: TRBJ2-7
clone_size: NA
d_call: NA
v_call: TRBV24-1
cdr3_length: 13
cdr3_nt: TGTGCCACCAGTGATAGTAGAGCGAGGGAGCAGTACTTC
cdr3_aa: CATSDSRAREQYF

j_call: TRBJ2-2
clone_size: NA
d_call: NA
v_call: TRBV9
cdr3_length: 15
cdr3_nt: TGTGCCAGCAGCGAGGCGGGGGCTCACACCGGGGAGCTGTTTTTT
cdr3_aa: CASSEAGAHTGELFF

j_call: TRBJ1-1
clone_size: once
d_call: NA
v_call: TRBV4-3
cdr3_length: 13
cdr3_nt: TGCGCCAGCAGCCAGGAGACTGGCACTGAAGCTTTCTTT
cdr3_aa: CASSQETGTEAFF

j_call: TRBJ1-1
clone_size: few
d_call: NA
v_call: TRBV2
cdr3_length: 12
cdr3_nt: TGTGCCAGCAGTGGACAGCCTCCTGAAGCTTTCTTT
cdr3_aa: CASSGQPPEAFF

j_call: TRBJ2-7
clone_size: NA
d_call: TRBD2
v_call: TRBV4-3
cdr3_length: 16
cdr3_nt: TGCGCCAGCAGCCAAGAAGTCGCGGGGGACTCCTACGAGCAGTACTTC
cdr3_aa: CASSQEVAGDSYEQYF

j_call: TRBJ2-7
clone_size: NA
d_call: NA
v_call: TRBV2
cdr3_length: 12
cdr3_nt: TGTGCCAGCAGGTCAGGGAAGCCTGAGCAGTACTTC
cdr3_aa: CASRSGKPEQYF

j_call: TRBJ1-2
clone_size: NA
d_call: TRBD1
v_call: TRBV7-9
cdr3_length: 16
cdr3_nt: TGTGCCAGCAGCTTAGCGTTGACAGGGGTAAACTATGGCTACACCTTC
cdr3_aa: CASSLALTGVNYGYTF

j_call: TRBJ1-2
clone_size: few
d_call: NA
v_call: TRBV7-2
cdr3_length: 14
cdr3_nt: TGTGCCAGCAGCCCACGGGGGGGCCCTTATGGCTACACCTTC
cdr3_aa: CASSPRGGPYGYTF

j_call: TRBJ2-7
clone_size: NA
d_call: TRBD2
v_call: TRBV28
cdr3_length: 13
cdr3_nt: TGTGCCAGCAAGGCGGGGGGGGCCTACGAGCAGTACTTC
cdr3_aa: CASKAGGAYEQYF

j_call: TRBJ2-2
clone_size: NA
d_call: NA
v_call: TRBV15
cdr3_length: 15
cdr3_nt: TGTGCCACCAGGGCGGAGAAGGCGAACACCGGGGAGCTGTTTTTT
cdr3_aa: CATRAEKANTGELFF

j_call: TRBJ1-2
clone_size: NA
d_call: NA
v_call: TRBV25-1
cdr3_length: 11
cdr3_nt: TGTGCCAGCAGTAAAGGAGATGGCTACACCTTC
cdr3_aa: CASSKGDGYTF

j_call: TRBJ1-6
clone_size: NA
d_call: TRBD1
v_call: TRBV10-1
cdr3_length: 15
cdr3_nt: TGCGCCAGCAGCCTCCGGGACAGGGTCAATTCACCCCTCCACTTT
cdr3_aa: CASSLRDRVNSPLHF

j_call: TRBJ1-6
clone_size: NA
d_call: TRBD1
v_call: TRBV7-2
cdr3_length: 15
cdr3_nt: TGTGCCAGCAGCTTCAGGGGGACAGATTATTCACCCCTCCACTTT
cdr3_aa: CASSFRGTDYSPLHF

j_call: TRBJ2-7
clone_size: NA
d_call: TRBD2
v_call: TRBV2
cdr3_length: 17
cdr3_nt: TGTGCCAGCAGTGAACGGGTAGCGGGGTCCCTCTCCTACGAGCAGTACTTC
cdr3_aa: CASSERVAGSLSYEQYF

j_call: TRBJ2-4
clone_size: NA
d_call: NA
v_call: TRBV7-2
cdr3_length: 15
cdr3_nt: TGTGCCAGCAGCTTAGGCGGGTCGACCAAAAACATTCAGTACTTC
cdr3_aa: CASSLGGSTKNIQYF

j_call: TRBJ2-7
clone_size: NA
d_call: TRBD2
v_call: TRBV4-1
cdr3_length: 16
cdr3_nt: TGCGCCAGCAGCCATAACCCTAGCGGAGGCGACTACGAGCAGTACTTC
cdr3_aa: CASSHNPSGGDYEQYF

j_call: TRBJ2-7
clone_size: few
d_call: TRBD1
v_call: TRBV18
cdr3_length: 14
cdr3_nt: TGTGCCAGCTCCCGGGACAGGGACTCCTACGAGCAGTACTTC
cdr3_aa: CASSRDRDSYEQYF

j_call: TRBJ1-2
clone_size: NA
d_call: TRBD1
v_call: TRBV19
cdr3_length: 17
cdr3_nt: TGTGCCAGTAGCCTCGGGGTTGGACAGGGGTCCTTATATGGCTACACCTTC
cdr3_aa: CASSLGVGQGSLYGYTF

j_call: TRBJ2-2
clone_size: NA
d_call: NA
v_call: TRBV3-1/TRBV3-2
cdr3_length: 16
cdr3_nt: TGTGCCAGCAGCCAAGGCGGAGGCGGGACTACCGGGGAGCTGTTTTTT
cdr3_aa: CASSQGGGGTTGELFF

j_call: TRBJ2-3
clone_size: NA
d_call: TRBD2
v_call: TRBV5-5
cdr3_length: 16
cdr3_nt: TGTGCCAGCAGCTTGGAGGGACTAGCGATATTAGATACGCAGTATTTT
cdr3_aa: CASSLEGLAILDTQYF

j_call: TRBJ2-7
clone_size: NA
d_call: TRBD2
v_call: TRBV19
cdr3_length: 15
cdr3_nt: TGTGCCAGTAGTATCCTAGCGGGAGGGTTTTCCGAGCAGTACTTC
cdr3_aa: CASSILAGGFSEQYF

j_call: TRBJ1-1
clone_size: NA
d_call: NA
v_call: TRBV30
cdr3_length: 13
cdr3_nt: TGTGCCTGGACCTCGGGGGTCGGCACTGAAGCTTTCTTT
cdr3_aa: CAWTSGVGTEAFF

j_call: TRBJ2-7
clone_size: NA
d_call: NA
v_call: TRBV4-3
cdr3_length: 16
cdr3_nt: TGCGCCAGCAGCCAAGATTGGGCAGGGGGGAGCTACGAGCAGTACTTC
cdr3_aa: CASSQDWAGGSYEQYF